This TCR beta chain originates from a study of blood T cell repertoires in COVID-19. At the level of the study: Samples taken during acute and convalescent COVID-19 were collected in the United States, Italy and Spain.

In germline, CDR1 is SQVTM, CDR2 ANQGSEA. With V trimmed by 7 bases and J by 6 bases, 16 bases remained unmatched. The CDR3 extends over 15 amino acids. Sequencing was performed with immunoSEQ multiplex PCR; in TCRdb, only in-frame clones are kept and a portion is missing. Of about 410,000 clones in the sample, 89% were seen once. Sequenced material: peripheral blood. The chain has TRBV29-1 and TRBJ2-7; 9 bases line up with TRBD1. The TCR sequence derives from a woman between 40 and 55 years old with COVID-19, enrolled during active disease. CDR3 protein: CSGRCPGQGLSEQYF. DNA for the CDR3: TGCAGCGGGAGATGCCCGGGACAGGGACTGTCCGAGCAGTACTTC.